The T cell receptor beta chain described here comes from a study of OX40 agonist ivuxolimab in advanced cancers. Trimming cost V 1 base and J 16 bases; bases outside gene matches: 14. The germline CDR1 and CDR2 sequences are SGHVS and FQNEAQ. The CDR3 is made up of 15 amino acids. Sequencing was performed with immunoSEQ multiplex PCR; in TCRdb, only in-frame clones are kept and a portion is missing. The sample contains about 94,000 clones, roughly 87% of which appear only once. The material sequenced was CD4+ or CD8+ T cells sorted from blood, taken in a trial of the OX40 agonist ivuxolimab. The chain employs TRBV7-8 and TRBJ2-1; 9 bases line up with TRBD1. The receptor comes from an adult with an advanced solid tumor such as melanoma, head and neck, liver or kidney cancer. In DNA, the CDR3 is TGTGCCAGCAGCTTAGGGTCCGGCCCCGACAGGGGGTTTTTCTTC. This codes for CASSLGSGPDRGFFF.